Below, 26 T cell receptor beta chains from the same sample are listed, as sequenced in a study of blood T cell repertoires in COVID-19 (TCRdb year 2020). The library was built by means of the immunoSEQ multiplex PCR assay. In its TCRdb copy, this immuneACCESS table keeps in-frame sequences only and misses some clones. Where compared with another copy, unresolved V genes explain less than half of these, and the others have no known cause. For this sample there are approximately 40,000 clones; 75% to 90% appear just once. Roughly 21% of the sample goes to the ten largest clones. The sample comprised peripheral blood. Source of these receptors: a woman older than 75 in a cohort sampled during active or convalescent COVID-19.

J is TRBJ1-1 and V is TRBV5-1, with 9 bases matching TRBD1. Germline lookup yields CDR1 SGHRS and CDR2 YFSETQ. CDR3 length: 16 amino acids. Losses at the gene ends were 0 bases for V and 11 bases for J; bases not matched to a gene: 14. This chain's CDR3 is CASSLGYQIRTGEAFF. The CDR3 DNA reads TGCGCCAGCAGCTTGGGGTACCAAATCCGGACAGGGGAGGCTTTCTTT. Using reference TRBV5-1 and TRBJ1-1 for the parts outside the CDR3, the full variable domain is KAGVTQTPRYLIKTRGQQVTLSCSPISGHRSVSWYQQTPGQGLQFLFEYFSETQRNKGNFPGRFSGRQFSNSRSEMNVSTLELGDSALYLCASSLGYQIRTGEAFFGQGTRLTVV.

This clone was observed once. The chain is built from TRBV2 and TRBJ1-4; 9 positions match TRBD1. CDR1 and CDR2 (germline): SNHLY, FYNNEI. This CDR3 comprises 14 residues. The V and J ends lost 7 bases and 3 bases, in that order; junction bases with no gene match: 3. CDR3 amino acids: CASTRQGANEKLFF. For the CDR3, the DNA is TGTGCCAGCACAAGACAGGGGGCTAATGAAAAACTGTTTTTT. Based on the CDR3 plus reference TRBV2 and TRBJ1-4, the full variable domain is EPEVTQTPSHQVTQMGQEVILRCVPISNHLYFYWYRQILGQKVEFLVSFYNNEISEKSEIFDDQFSVERPDGSNFTLKIRSTKLEDSAMYFCASTRQGANEKLFFGSGTQLSVL.

The CDR3 DNA reads TGTGCCAGCAGCCAAGGGGGCGGGAGGTGGGAGACCCAGTACTTC. Protein product: CASSQGGGRWETQYF. The chain employs TRBV4-2 and TRBJ2-5; 8 nucleotides line up with TRBD2. This CDR3 region has 15 residues. Germline V lookup: CDR1 LGHNA, CDR2 YNFKEQ. The ends lost 1 base at V and 5 bases at J; junction bases unmatched: 6.

The chain is built from TRBV12-3 or TRBV12-4 and TRBJ2-1; D is ambiguous. V was clipped by 4 bases and J by 6 bases, with 4 bases between them. The CDR3 contains 11 residues. Here the CDR3 reads CASSSSNEQFF. In nucleotides, the CDR3 is TGTGCCAGCAGTTCTTCCAATGAGCAGTTCTTC.

CDR3 in DNA: TGTGCCACCAGTGATCAGGGACAGCGTAACACCGGGGAGCTGTTTTTT. This sequence encodes CATSDQGQRNTGELFF. This chain uses TRBV24-1 with TRBJ2-2, with 7 bases aligning to TRBD1. The V segment lost 3 bases and the J segment 2 bases; nucleotides outside the gene matches: 5. The CDR3 runs 16 residues. Germline CDR1 and CDR2: KGHDR and SFDVKD.

This rearrangement joins TRBV7-9 to TRBJ2-7, with D possibly matching TRBD2 (6 bases). CDR1 and CDR2 from the germline V gene are SEHNR and FQNEAQ (reference sequence). V was cut by 7 bases and J by 2 bases, with 9 bases left in between. This CDR3 has 12 amino acids. The CDR3: CASTGRTYEQYF. In nucleotides, the CDR3 is TGTGCCAGCACAGGGAGGACCTACGAGCAGTACTTC.

This rearrangement joins TRBV6-5 to TRBJ1-2; TRBD1 might be the D (5 bases). The length of the CDR3 is 13 residues. The V gene's germline CDR1 is MNHEY and CDR2 SVGAGI. Trimming took off 6 bases at V and 6 bases at J, with 14 bases between the two ends. CDR3: CASRPPGLNGYTF. CDR3 nucleotides: TGTGCCAGCAGGCCTCCGGGACTGAATGGCTACACCTTC.

The rearrangement links TRBV7-2 to TRBJ2-7; 13 bases line up with TRBD2. CDR3 length: 14 residues. Trimming cost V 4 bases and J 5 bases; bases outside gene matches: 2. Germline lookup yields CDR1 SGHTA and CDR2 FQGNSA. The CDR3 sequence: CASSSGLAGDEQYF. CDR3 sequence (DNA): TGTGCCAGCAGCTCAGGACTAGCGGGAGACGAGCAGTACTTC.

The chain is built from TRBV9 and TRBJ1-2; maybe TRBD1 (5 bases). The CDR3 contains 14 residues. Per germline, CDR1 SGDLS and CDR2 YYNGEE. The V end was cut by 6 bases, the J end by 4 bases, with 16 bases between. The DNA of the CDR3 is TGTGCCAGCACCTTAAACACCGGGGGCTATGGCTACACCTTC. This encodes CASTLNTGGYGYTF. The full variable domain, its missing parts supplied by reference TRBV9 and TRBJ1-2, is DSGVTQTPKHLITATGQRVTLRCSPRSGDLSVYWYQQSLDQGLQFLIQYYNGEERAKGNILERFSAQQFPDLHSELNLSSLELGDSALYFCASTLNTGGYGYTFGSGTRLTVV.

About this clone: The same CDR3 arises from other DNA sequences in this sample as well. This sequence joins TRBV12-3 or TRBV12-4 and TRBJ1-2; 7 positions agree with TRBD1. The CDR3 is 13 residues long. After removal of 6 bases from V and 2 bases from J, the junction contained 3 bases not matched to a gene. This chain's CDR3 is CASSPGQNYGYTF. The DNA for the CDR3 is TGTGCCAGCAGCCCGGGACAGAACTATGGCTACACCTTC.

This chain connects TRBV11-2 to TRBJ1-2, with D possibly being TRBD1 (6 bases). V was trimmed by 1 base and J by 7 bases, leaving 25 bases between them. Germline V lookup: CDR1 SGHAT, CDR2 FQNNGV. This CDR3 contains 18 residues. Written as DNA, the CDR3 is TGTGCCAGCAGCTTAGTAGGGGGAGTCCGGACCTCCCTCGGTGGCTACACCTTC. Translation gives CASSLVGGVRTSLGGYTF.

The chain carries TRBV18 and TRBJ2-5, with D possibly TRBD1 on 5 matching bases. This CDR3 has 13 amino acids. Deletions cut 6 bases from V and 3 bases from J, with 11 bases between. The germline V gene encodes CDR1 KGHSH and CDR2 LQKENI. In DNA, the CDR3 is TGTGCCAGCTCCCCCGAGGACAAAGAGACCCAGTACTTC. Translation: CASSPEDKETQYF.

The V gene is TRBV30, the J gene TRBJ2-1, with 7 bases identical to TRBD2. Germline CDR1 and CDR2: GTSNPN and SVGIG (reference sequence). The V segment lost 2 bases and the J segment 6 bases; nucleotides outside the gene matches: 7. This CDR3 has 14 amino acids. The CDR3 is CAWSWGGEGNEQFF. The CDR3 DNA sequence: TGTGCCTGGAGTTGGGGGGGAGAGGGCAATGAGCAGTTCTTC.

The V gene is TRBV15, the J gene TRBJ2-2; 9 bases are a match to TRBD1. The CDR3 runs to 17 residues. V lost 1 base, J lost 8 bases, and 11 bases stayed unmatched. CDR1 is LNHNV, CDR2 YYDKDF, per germline (reference sequence). CDR3 coding DNA: TGTGCCACCAGCAGAGGAGCAGGGACAGGGAGGTCTGGGGAGCTGTTTTTT. It yields the protein CATSRGAGTGRSGELFF.

This sequence joins TRBV10-1 and TRBJ1-2; D is unresolved. CDR3 length: 13 amino acids. The ends were cut back, 6 bases at V and 5 bases at J, with 13 bases in the middle. Germline V gene sequence: CDR1 WNHNN, CDR2 SYGVQD (reference sequence). The DNA for the CDR3 is TGCGCCAGCAGCCCTGGCCAGCGTTATGGCTACACCTTC. As protein: CASSPGQRYGYTF.

CDR3 coding DNA: TGTGCCAGTGGATTGAGGGGGTATACGGGAGGCCCAGAGACCCAGTACTTC. It encodes CASGLRGYTGGPETQYF. The chain uses TRBV5-6 and TRBJ2-5; a possible D gene is TRBD2 (7 bases). With 8 bases removed from V and 4 bases from J, the gap between germline ends came to 27 bases. CDR1 and CDR2 (germline): SGHDT, YYEEEE. CDR3 size: 17 residues.

The chain combines TRBV24-1 with TRBJ1-2; TRBD1 is a possible D gene (6 bases). There are 12 residues in the CDR3. V gave up 2 bases and J gave up 8 bases, with 8 bases separating them. Germline-derived CDR1 and CDR2 are KGHDR and SFDVKD. CDR3 region: CATSDWTEGYTF. As DNA, the CDR3 is TGTGCCACCAGTGATTGGACAGAAGGCTACACCTTC.

This clone turned up a few times. DNA of the CDR3: TGTGCCAGCAGTCGACTCTCCGGACTAGCGGGAGTTAATGAGCAGTTCTTC. It is translated as CASSRLSGLAGVNEQFF. The chain employs TRBV27 and TRBJ2-1, with 13 bases that match TRBD2. The trim removed 5 bases at V and 7 bases at J, leaving 11 bases unmatched. Germline V lookup: CDR1 MNHEY, CDR2 SMNVEV (reference sequence). The CDR3 covers 17 residues.

The chain joins TRBV30 to TRBJ1-2; D call uncertain. Trimming pared 2 bases from V and 6 bases from J, leaving 7 bases between. The CDR3 contains 11 residues. Germline values: CDR1 GTSNPN, CDR2 SVGIG (reference sequence). The CDR3 spells CAWSSGNGYTF. CDR3 DNA: TGTGCCTGGAGTTCGGGGAATGGCTACACCTTC. The full variable domain, rest sourced from reference TRBV30 and TRBJ1-2, is SQTIHQWPATLVQPVGSPLSLECTVEGTSNPNLYWYRQAAGRGLQLLFYSVGIGQISSEVPQNLSASRPQDRQFILSSKKLLLSDSGFYLCAWSSGNGYTFGSGTRLTVV.

J is TRBJ2-3 and V is TRBV7-8; 10 bases agree with TRBD2. With 7 bases clipped from V and 10 bases from J, the junction kept 17 bases outside the gene matches. The CDR3 extends over 16 amino acids. CDR1 is SGHVS, CDR2 FQNEAQ, per germline. The CDR3 nucleotides are TGTGCCAGCACCCCATTCTCGGTAGCGGGAGGTGGGTCGCAGTATTTT. The encoded protein is CASTPFSVAGGGSQYF. Full variable domain (outside the CDR3, taken from reference TRBV7-8 and TRBJ2-3): GAGVSQSPRYKVAKRGQDVALRCDPISGHVSLFWYQQALGQGPEFLTYFQNEAQLDKSGLPSDRFFAERPEGSVSTLKIQRTQQEDSAVYLCASTPFSVAGGGSQYFGPGTRLTVL.

The chain carries TRBV19 and TRBJ1-4; the match to TRBD1 covers 11 bases. J lost 6 bases, V lost 5 bases, and 5 bases had no gene match. Germline values: CDR1 LNHDA, CDR2 SQIVND (reference sequence). CDR3 length: 15 residues. CDR3 amino acids: CASSGQGARYEKLFF. DNA for the CDR3: TGTGCCAGTAGTGGACAGGGGGCGAGGTATGAAAAACTGTTTTTT.

This chain joins TRBV11-3 and TRBJ2-2, with D perhaps TRBD2 (6 bases). The CDR3 has 14 residues. V gave up 10 bases and J gave up 5 bases, with 17 bases separating them. Germline lookup yields CDR1 SGHNT and CDR2 YENEEA. DNA for the CDR3: TGTGCCACCATGGGAGGTGTGCGAACCGGGGAGCTGTTTTTT. As protein: CATMGGVRTGELFF.

J is TRBJ2-3 and V is TRBV5-1, with 12 nucleotides matching TRBD2. V shed 3 bases, J shed 5 bases, and the junction held 4 bases outside the gene matches. CDR1 is SGHRS and CDR2 is YFSETQ in the germline V gene. This CDR3 contains 15 residues. The CDR3 protein is CASSSLAGGEDTQYF. The CDR3, as DNA: TGCGCCAGCAGCTCCCTAGCGGGAGGGGAAGATACGCAGTATTTT.

V gene TRBV9 combines with J gene TRBJ2-7, with TRBD2 as a possible D gene (6 bases). Germline V gene sequence: CDR1 SGDLS, CDR2 YYNGEE. The V end was cut by 0 bases, the J end by 3 bases, with 16 bases between. This CDR3 region has 16 residues. The CDR3 loop reads CASSVDWAGTLYEQYF. The CDR3, as DNA: TGTGCCAGCAGCGTAGATTGGGCGGGGACCCTCTACGAGCAGTACTTC.

This chain connects TRBV11-2 to TRBJ2-7, with a tentative D call TRBD1 (6 bases). Looked up from germline, CDR1 is SGHAT and CDR2 is FQNNGV. This CDR3 region has 14 residues. V lost 5 bases and J 2 bases, leaving 13 bases between the germline ends. CDR3 nucleotide sequence: TGTGCCAGCAGCCTGGACAGATCCGCCTACGAGCAGTACTTC. Translation: CASSLDRSAYEQYF.

The chain uses TRBV5-1 and TRBJ1-1; the match to TRBD1 covers 7 bases. The junction had 6 bases not matched to a gene; V was cut back by 0 bases and J by 4 bases. Germline loops: CDR1 SGHRS, CDR2 YFSETQ. The CDR3 is 15 residues long. The CDR3: CASSLEPPGGTEAFF. DNA of the CDR3: TGCGCCAGCAGCTTGGAACCGCCAGGGGGCACTGAAGCTTTCTTT.